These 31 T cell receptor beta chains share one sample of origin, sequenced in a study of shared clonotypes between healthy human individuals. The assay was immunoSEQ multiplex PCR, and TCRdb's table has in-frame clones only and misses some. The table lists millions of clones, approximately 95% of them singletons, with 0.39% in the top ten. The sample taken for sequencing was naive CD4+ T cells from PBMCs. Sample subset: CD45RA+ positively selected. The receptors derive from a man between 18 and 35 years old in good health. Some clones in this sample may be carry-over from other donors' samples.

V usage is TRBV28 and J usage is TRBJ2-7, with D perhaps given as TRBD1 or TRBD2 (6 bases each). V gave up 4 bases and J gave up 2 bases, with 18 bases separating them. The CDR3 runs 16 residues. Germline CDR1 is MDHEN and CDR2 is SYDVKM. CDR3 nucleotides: TGTGCCAGCAGTTCCGGAAGGAGGGGGTCCCCCTACGAGCAGTACTTC. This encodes CASSSGRRGSPYEQYF.

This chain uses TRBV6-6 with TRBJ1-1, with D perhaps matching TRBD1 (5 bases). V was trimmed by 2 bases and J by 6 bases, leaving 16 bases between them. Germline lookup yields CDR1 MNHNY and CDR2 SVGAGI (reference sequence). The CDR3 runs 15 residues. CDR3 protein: CASSYPQRTGAEAFF. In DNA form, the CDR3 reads TGTGCCAGCAGTTACCCCCAGAGGACGGGGGCTGAAGCTTTCTTT.

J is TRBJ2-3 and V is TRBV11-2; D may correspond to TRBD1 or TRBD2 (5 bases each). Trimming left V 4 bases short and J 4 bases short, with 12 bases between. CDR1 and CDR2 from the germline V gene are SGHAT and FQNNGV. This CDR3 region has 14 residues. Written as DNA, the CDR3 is TGTGCCAGCAGCTACGGGAAAGGGGCAGATACGCAGTATTTT. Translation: CASSYGKGADTQYF. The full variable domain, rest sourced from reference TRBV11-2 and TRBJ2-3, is EAGVAQSPRYKIIEKRQSVAFWCNPISGHATLYWYQQILGQGPKLLIQFQNNGVVDDSQLPKDRFSAERLKGVDSTLKIQPAKLEDSAVYLCASSYGKGADTQYFGPGTRLTVL.

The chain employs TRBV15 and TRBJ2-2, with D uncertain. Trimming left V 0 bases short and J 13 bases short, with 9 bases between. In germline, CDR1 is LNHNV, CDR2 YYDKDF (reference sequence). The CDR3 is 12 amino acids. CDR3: CATSRDRSSLFF. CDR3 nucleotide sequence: TGTGCCACCAGCAGAGACAGGTCGTCGCTGTTTTTT.

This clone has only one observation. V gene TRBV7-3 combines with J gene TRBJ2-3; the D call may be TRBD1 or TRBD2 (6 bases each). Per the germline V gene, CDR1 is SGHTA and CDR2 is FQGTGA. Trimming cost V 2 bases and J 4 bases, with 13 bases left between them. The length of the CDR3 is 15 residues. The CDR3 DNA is TGTGCCAGCAGCTTAGAGGGGGGAAGCGCAGATACGCAGTATTTT. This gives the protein CASSLEGGSADTQYF.

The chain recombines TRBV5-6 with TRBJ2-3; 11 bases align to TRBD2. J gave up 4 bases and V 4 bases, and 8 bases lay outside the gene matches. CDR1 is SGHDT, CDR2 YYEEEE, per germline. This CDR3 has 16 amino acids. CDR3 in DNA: TGTGCCAGCAGCCAAATAGCGGGAGGGCCACCAGATACGCAGTATTTT. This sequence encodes CASSQIAGGPPDTQYF.

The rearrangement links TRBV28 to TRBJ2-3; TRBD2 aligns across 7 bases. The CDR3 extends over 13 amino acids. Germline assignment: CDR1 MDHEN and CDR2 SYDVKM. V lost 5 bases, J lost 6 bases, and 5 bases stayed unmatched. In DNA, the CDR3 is TGTGCCAGCAGTATGGGGGGGGAGGATACGCAGTATTTT. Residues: CASSMGGEDTQYF.

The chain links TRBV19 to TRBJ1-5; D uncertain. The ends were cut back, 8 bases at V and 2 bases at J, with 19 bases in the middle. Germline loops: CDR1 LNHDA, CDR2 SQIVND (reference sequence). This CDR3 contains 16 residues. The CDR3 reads CASGPERGRRNQPQHF. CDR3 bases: TGTGCCAGTGGCCCGGAGCGCGGAAGGCGCAATCAGCCCCAGCATTTT.

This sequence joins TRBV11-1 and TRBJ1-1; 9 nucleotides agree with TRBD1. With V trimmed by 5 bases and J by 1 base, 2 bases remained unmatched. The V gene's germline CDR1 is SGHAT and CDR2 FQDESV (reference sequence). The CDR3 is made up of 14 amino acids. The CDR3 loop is CASSTGQGNTEAFF. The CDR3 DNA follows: TGTGCCAGCAGCACGGGACAGGGGAACACTGAAGCTTTCTTT. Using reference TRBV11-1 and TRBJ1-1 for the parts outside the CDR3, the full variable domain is EAEVAQSPRYKITEKSQAVAFWCDPISGHATLYWYRQILGQGPELLVQFQDESVVDDSQLPKDRFSAERLKGVDSTLKIQPAELGDSAMYLCASSTGQGNTEAFFGQGTRLTVV.

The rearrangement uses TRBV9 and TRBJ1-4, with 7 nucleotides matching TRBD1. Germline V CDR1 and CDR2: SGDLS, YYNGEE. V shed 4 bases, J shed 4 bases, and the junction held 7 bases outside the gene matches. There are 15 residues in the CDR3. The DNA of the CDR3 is TGTGCCAGCAGCATTCGACAGGGCCTTAATGAAAAACTGTTTTTT. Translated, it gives CASSIRQGLNEKLFF.

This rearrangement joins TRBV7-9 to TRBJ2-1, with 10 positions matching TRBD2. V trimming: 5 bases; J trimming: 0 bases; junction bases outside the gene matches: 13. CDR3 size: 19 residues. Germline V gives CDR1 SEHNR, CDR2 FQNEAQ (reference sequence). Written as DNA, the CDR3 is TGTGCCAGCAGCCTAGGGATACTAGCGGGATGGAGCTCCTACAATGAGCAGTTCTTC. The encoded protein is CASSLGILAGWSSYNEQFF.

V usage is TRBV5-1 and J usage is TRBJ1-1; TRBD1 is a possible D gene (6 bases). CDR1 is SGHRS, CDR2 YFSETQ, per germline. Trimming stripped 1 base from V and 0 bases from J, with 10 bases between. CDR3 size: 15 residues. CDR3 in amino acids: CASSLRDNLNTEAFF. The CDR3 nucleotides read TGCGCCAGCAGCTTGCGGGACAACTTGAACACTGAAGCTTTCTTT.

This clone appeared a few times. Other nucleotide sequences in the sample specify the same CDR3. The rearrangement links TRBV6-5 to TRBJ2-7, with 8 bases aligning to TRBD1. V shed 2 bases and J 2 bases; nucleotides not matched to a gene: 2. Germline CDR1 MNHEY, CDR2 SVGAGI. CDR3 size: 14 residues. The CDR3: CASSYGTGTYEQYF. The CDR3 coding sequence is TGTGCCAGCAGTTACGGGACAGGAACCTACGAGCAGTACTTC.

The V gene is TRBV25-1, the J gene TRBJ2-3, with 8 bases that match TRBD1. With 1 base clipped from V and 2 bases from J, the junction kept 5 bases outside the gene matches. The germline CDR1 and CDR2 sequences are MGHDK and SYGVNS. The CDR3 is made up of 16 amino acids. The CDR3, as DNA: TGTGCCAGCAGTGAATCCCACAGGGGGTACACAGATACGCAGTATTTT. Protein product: CASSESHRGYTDTQYF.

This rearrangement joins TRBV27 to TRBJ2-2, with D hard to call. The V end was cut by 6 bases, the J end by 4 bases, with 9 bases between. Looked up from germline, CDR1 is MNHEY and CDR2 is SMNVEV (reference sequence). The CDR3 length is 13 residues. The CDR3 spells CASSPDATGELFF. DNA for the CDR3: TGTGCCAGCAGCCCTGACGCCACCGGGGAGCTGTTTTTT.

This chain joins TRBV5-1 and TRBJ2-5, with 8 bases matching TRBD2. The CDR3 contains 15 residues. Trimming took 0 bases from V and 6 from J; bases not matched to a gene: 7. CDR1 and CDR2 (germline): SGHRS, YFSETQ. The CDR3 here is CASSLVGTRGKTQYF. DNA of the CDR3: TGCGCCAGCAGCTTGGTGGGGACTAGGGGGAAGACCCAGTACTTC.

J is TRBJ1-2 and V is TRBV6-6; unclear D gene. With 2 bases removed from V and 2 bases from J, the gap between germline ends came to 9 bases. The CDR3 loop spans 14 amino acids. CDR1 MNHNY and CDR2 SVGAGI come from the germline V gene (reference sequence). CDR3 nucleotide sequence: TGTGCCAGCAGTTACGCCGGTTGGAACTATGGCTACACCTTC. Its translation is CASSYAGWNYGYTF.

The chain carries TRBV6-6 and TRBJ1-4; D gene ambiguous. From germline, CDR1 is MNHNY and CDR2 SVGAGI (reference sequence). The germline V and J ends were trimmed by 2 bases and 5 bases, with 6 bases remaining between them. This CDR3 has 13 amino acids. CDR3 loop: CASSYDLNEKLFF. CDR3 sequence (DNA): TGTGCCAGCAGTTACGACCTAAATGAAAAACTGTTTTTT.

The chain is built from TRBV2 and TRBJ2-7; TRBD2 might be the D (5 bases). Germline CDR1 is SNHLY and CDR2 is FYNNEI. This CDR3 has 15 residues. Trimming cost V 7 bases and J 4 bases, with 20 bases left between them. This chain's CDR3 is CASTHRGLPGYEQYF. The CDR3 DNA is TGTGCCAGCACCCACCGCGGACTCCCTGGTTACGAGCAGTACTTC.

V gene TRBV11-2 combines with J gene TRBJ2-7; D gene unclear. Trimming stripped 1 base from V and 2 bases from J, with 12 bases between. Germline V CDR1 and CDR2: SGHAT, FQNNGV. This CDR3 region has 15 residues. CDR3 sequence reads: CASSLASNPTYEQYF. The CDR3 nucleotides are TGTGCCAGCAGCTTAGCGAGTAACCCTACCTACGAGCAGTACTTC.

The CDR3, as DNA: TGTGCCAGCAGCTCAGACCCCACCGGCCGGACTGAAGCTTTCTTT. Translating it yields CASSSDPTGRTEAFF. This chain connects TRBV7-2 to TRBJ1-1; D remains unclear. The CDR3 covers 15 residues. Trimming stripped 4 bases from V and 5 bases from J, with 17 bases between. Germline V gene lookup returns CDR1 SGHTA and CDR2 FQGNSA.

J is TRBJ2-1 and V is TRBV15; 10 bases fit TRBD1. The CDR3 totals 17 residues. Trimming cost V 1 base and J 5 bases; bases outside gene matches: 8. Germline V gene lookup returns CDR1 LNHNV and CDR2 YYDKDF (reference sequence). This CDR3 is CATSRGWGQGKDNEQFF. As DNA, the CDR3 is TGTGCCACCAGCAGAGGGTGGGGACAGGGGAAGGACAATGAGCAGTTCTTC.

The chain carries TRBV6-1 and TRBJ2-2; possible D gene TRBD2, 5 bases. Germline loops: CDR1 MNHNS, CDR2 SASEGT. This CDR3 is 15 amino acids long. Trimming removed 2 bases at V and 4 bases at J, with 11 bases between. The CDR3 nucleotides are TGTGCCAGCAGTGAATACGGGATAATCACCGGGGAGCTGTTTTTT. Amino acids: CASSEYGIITGELFF.

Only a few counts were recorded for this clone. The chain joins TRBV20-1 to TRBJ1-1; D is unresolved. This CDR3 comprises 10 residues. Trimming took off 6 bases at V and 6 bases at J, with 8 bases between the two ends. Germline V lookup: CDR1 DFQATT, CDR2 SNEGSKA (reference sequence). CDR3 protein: CSAARSEAFF. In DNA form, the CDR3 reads TGCAGTGCCGCCCGGTCTGAAGCTTTCTTT.

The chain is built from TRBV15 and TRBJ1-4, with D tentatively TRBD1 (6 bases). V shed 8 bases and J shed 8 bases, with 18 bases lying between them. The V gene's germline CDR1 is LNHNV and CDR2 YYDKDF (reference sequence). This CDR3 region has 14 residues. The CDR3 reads CATLNGTIKEKLFF. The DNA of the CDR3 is TGTGCCACCCTAAACGGGACAATTAAAGAAAAACTGTTTTTT.

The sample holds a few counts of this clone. The CDR3 loop reads CASSLGAGVGQPQHF. As DNA, the CDR3 is TGTGCCAGCAGCTTAGGGGCAGGGGTAGGGCAGCCCCAGCATTTT. This chain uses TRBV7-9 with TRBJ1-5; a possible D gene is TRBD1 (6 bases). V dropped 1 base and J dropped 7 bases, with 14 bases sitting between them. This CDR3 comprises 15 residues. In germline, CDR1 is SEHNR, CDR2 FQNEAQ (reference sequence). The whole variable domain, remainder taken from reference TRBV7-9 and TRBJ1-5, is DTGVSQNPRHKITKRGQNVTFRCDPISEHNRLYWYRQTLGQGPEFLTYFQNEAQLEKSRLLSDRFSAERPKGSFSTLEIQRTEQGDSAMYLCASSLGAGVGQPQHFGDGTRLSIL.

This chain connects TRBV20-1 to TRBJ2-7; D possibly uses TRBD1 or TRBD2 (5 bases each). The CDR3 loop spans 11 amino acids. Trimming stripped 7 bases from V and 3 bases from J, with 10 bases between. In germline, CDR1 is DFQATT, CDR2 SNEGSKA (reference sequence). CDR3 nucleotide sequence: TGCAGTGTTGAGGGGTTCTACGAGCAGTACTTC. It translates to CSVEGFYEQYF.

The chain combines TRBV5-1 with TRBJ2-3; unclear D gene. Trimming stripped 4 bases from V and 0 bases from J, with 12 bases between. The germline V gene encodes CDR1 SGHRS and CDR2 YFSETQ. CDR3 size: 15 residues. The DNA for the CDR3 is TGCGCCAGCAGCCCTTTGGGTGCTAGCACAGATACGCAGTATTTT. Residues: CASSPLGASTDTQYF.

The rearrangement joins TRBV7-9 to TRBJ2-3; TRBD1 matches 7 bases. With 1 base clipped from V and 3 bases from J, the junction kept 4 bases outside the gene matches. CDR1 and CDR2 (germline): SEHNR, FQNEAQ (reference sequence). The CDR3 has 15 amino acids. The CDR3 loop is CASSLERTGTDTQYF. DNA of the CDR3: TGTGCCAGCAGCTTAGAGAGGACAGGAACAGATACGCAGTATTTT.

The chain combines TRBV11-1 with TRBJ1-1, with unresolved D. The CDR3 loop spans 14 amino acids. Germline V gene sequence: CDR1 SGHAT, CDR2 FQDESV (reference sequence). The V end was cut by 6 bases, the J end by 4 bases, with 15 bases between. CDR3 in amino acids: CASSRPGTSTEAFF. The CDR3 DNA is TGTGCCAGCAGTAGACCCGGCACCAGCACTGAAGCTTTCTTT.

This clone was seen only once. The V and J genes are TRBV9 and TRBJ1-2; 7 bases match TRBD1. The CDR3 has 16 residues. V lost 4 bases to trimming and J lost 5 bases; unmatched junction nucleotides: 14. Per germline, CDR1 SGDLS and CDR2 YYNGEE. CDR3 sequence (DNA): TGTGCCAGCAGCTACCAGGGGGGCCCCGGGATTTATGGCTACACCTTC. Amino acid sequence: CASSYQGGPGIYGYTF.